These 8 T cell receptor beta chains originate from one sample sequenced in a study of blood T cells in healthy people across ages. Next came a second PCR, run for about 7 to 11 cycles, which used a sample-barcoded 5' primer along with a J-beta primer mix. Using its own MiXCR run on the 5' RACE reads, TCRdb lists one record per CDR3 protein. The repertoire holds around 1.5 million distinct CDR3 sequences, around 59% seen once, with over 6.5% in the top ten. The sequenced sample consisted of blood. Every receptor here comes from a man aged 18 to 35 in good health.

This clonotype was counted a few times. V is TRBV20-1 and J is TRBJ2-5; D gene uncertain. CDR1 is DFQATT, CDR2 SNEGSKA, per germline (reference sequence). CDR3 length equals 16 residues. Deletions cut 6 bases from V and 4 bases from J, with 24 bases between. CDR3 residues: CSAAGPDPPRRETQYF. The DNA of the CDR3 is TGCAGTGCGGCCGGCCCTGACCCTCCCAGGAGAGAGACCCAGTACTTC.

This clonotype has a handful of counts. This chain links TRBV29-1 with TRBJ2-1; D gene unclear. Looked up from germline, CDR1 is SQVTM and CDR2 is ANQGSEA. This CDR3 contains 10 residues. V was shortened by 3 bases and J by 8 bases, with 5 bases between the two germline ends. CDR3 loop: CSVDVYEQFF. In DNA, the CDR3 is TGCAGCGTTGATGTGTATGAGCAGTTCTTC.

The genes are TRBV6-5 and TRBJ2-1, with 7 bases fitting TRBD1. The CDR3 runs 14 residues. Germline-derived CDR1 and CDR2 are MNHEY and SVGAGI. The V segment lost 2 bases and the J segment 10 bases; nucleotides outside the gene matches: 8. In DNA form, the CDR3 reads TGTGCCAGCAGTTACGGGACAGACAACTACGAGCAGTTCTTC. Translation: CASSYGTDNYEQFF.

The CDR3 loop is CASSEGDNGELFF. CDR3 nucleotide sequence: TGTGCCAGCAGTGAAGGGGATAACGGGGAGCTGTTTTTT. The chain carries TRBV2 and TRBJ2-2; no firm D call. Germline V gives CDR1 SNHLY, CDR2 FYNNEI. The CDR3 totals 13 residues. Deletions cut 1 base from V and 7 bases from J, with 7 bases between.

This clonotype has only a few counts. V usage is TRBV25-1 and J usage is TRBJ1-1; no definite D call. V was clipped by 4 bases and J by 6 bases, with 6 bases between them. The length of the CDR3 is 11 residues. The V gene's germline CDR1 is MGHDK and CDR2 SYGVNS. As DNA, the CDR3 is TGTGCCAGCAGTGTCGGGGCTGAAGCTTTCTTT. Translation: CASSVGAEAFF.

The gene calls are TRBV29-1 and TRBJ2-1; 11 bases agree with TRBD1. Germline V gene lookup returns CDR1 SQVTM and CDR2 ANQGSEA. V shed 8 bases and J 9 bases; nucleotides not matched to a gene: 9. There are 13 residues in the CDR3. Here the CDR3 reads CSTDRGRYSEQFF. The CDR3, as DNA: TGCAGCACGGACAGGGGGCGGTATAGTGAGCAGTTCTTC.

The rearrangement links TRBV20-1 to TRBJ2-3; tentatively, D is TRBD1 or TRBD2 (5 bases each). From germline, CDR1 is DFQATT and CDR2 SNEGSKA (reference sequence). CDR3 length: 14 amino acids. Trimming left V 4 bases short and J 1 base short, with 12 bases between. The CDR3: CSATPVGGTDTQYF. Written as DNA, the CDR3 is TGCAGTGCTACCCCCGTGGGGGGCACAGATACGCAGTATTTT.

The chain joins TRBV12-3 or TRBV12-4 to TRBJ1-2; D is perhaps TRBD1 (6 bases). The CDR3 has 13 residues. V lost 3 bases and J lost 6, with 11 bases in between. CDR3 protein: CASSLRGSHGYTF. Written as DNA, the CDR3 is TGTGCCAGCAGTTTGAGGGGGTCCCATGGCTACACCTTC.